The present T cell receptor (beta chain) was sequenced within a study of post-analysis software for immune sequencing data. Comment on this clonotype: Its specificity is not known.

cDNA libraries of TCR beta carried unique molecular identifiers. A population of roughly 0.9 to 11 million T cells gave rise to approximately 530,000 cDNA molecules. A single record per CDR3 protein comes from TCRdb applying MiXCR to the PCR reads. This sample has almost 700,000 distinct CDR3 sequences; 55% to 70% occur once, and the top ten carry 11%. Study results and caveats: In patients, about 5 TRBV segments were more frequent than in controls, with TRBV5-6, TRBV5-1 and TRBV20-1 among them.

V dropped 4 bases and J dropped 1 base, with 11 bases sitting between them. This CDR3 spans 15 amino acids. Looked up from germline, CDR1 is SNHLY and CDR2 is FYNNEI. The specimen was blood. The clonotype originates from a girl aged 2-9 years with multiple sclerosis. The chain uses TRBV2 and TRBJ2-1, with D maybe TRBD2 (5 bases). The CDR3 DNA reads as TGTGCCAGCAGTGTTTTCCGGGGTTCCTACAATGAGCAGTTCTTC. It specifies CASSVFRGSYNEQFF.